The 15 T cell receptor beta chains below all came from one sample that was sequenced in a study of cytomegalovirus exposure and HLA in healthy donors. Some clones are missing from TCRdb's copy, which holds only in-frame ones; the method was immunoSEQ multiplex PCR. The profile covers fewer than 60,000 clones, with 89% appearing a single time and 15% taken by the ten largest. The sequencing sample was made of PBMCs. The receptors derive from a woman aged 18-30 years in good health and CMV-seronegative.

The V and J genes are TRBV11-2 and TRBJ2-1; D is possibly TRBD2 (6 bases). The ends were cut back, 1 base at V and 2 bases at J, with 12 bases in the middle. Germline values: CDR1 SGHAT, CDR2 FQNNGV. This CDR3 spans 16 amino acids. CDR3 in amino acids: CASSLVARGPYNEQFF. The CDR3 nucleotides read TGTGCCAGCAGCTTAGTCGCGCGGGGCCCCTACAATGAGCAGTTCTTC. Variable domain in full (rest from reference TRBV11-2 and TRBJ2-1): EAGVAQSPRYKIIEKRQSVAFWCNPISGHATLYWYQQILGQGPKLLIQFQNNGVVDDSQLPKDRFSAERLKGVDSTLKIQPAKLEDSAVYLCASSLVARGPYNEQFFGPGTRLTVL.

This chain links TRBV11-2 with TRBJ2-7; weak D call: TRBD1 (6 bases). CDR1 is SGHAT, CDR2 FQNNGV, per germline. Trimming pared 5 bases from V and 3 bases from J, leaving 11 bases between. The CDR3 has 13 amino acids. The CDR3 nucleotides are TGTGCCAGCAGCCTCGGGACAAACTACGAGCAGTACTTC. This gives the protein CASSLGTNYEQYF. The variable domain in full, completed from reference TRBV11-2 and TRBJ2-7, reads EAGVAQSPRYKIIEKRQSVAFWCNPISGHATLYWYQQILGQGPKLLIQFQNNGVVDDSQLPKDRFSAERLKGVDSTLKIQPAKLEDSAVYLCASSLGTNYEQYFGPGTRLTVT.

In its sample, this clone was seen a few times. The V gene is TRBV7-2, the J gene TRBJ1-5, with 8 bases lining up with TRBD1. The V segment lost 5 bases and the J segment 6 bases; nucleotides outside the gene matches: 9. Germline CDR1 and CDR2: SGHTA and FQGNSA. CDR3 length equals 15 residues. This CDR3 is CASSLGQGVGQPQHF. For the CDR3, the DNA is TGTGCCAGCAGCCTAGGACAGGGCGTCGGTCAGCCCCAGCATTTT.

The chain couples TRBV5-5 to TRBJ1-2; maybe TRBD1 (5 bases). Trimming shortened V by 0 bases and J by 8 bases, and 11 bases separated the two germline ends. The CDR3 contains 13 residues. The V gene's germline CDR1 is SGHKS and CDR2 YYEKEE (reference sequence). The CDR3 sequence: CASSLGGGEGYTF. As DNA, the CDR3 is TGTGCCAGCAGCTTGGGGGGGGGAGAAGGCTACACCTTC.

The chain uses TRBV5-1 and TRBJ1-3; 7 nucleotides line up with TRBD1. After removal of 0 bases from V and 0 bases from J, the junction contained 3 bases not matched to a gene. The CDR3 is 16 residues long. Germline CDR1 is SGHRS and CDR2 is YFSETQ. CDR3 sequence: CASSLESGGSGNTIYF. CDR3 DNA: TGCGCCAGCAGCTTGGAATCAGGGGGCTCTGGAAACACCATATATTTT.

The CDR3 sequence: CASRGEGLGNQPQHF. The DNA for the CDR3 is TGTGCCAGCCGTGGAGAGGGTCTGGGGAATCAGCCCCAGCATTTT. The chain carries TRBV2 and TRBJ1-5; D is uncertain. Trimming removed 8 bases at V and 4 bases at J, with 18 bases between. This CDR3 has 15 amino acids. The V gene's germline CDR1 is SNHLY and CDR2 FYNNEI.

V gene TRBV6-4 combines with J gene TRBJ2-1, with 8 nucleotides matching TRBD2. The CDR3 runs 16 residues. After removal of 5 bases from V and 7 bases from J, the junction contained 13 bases not matched to a gene. Germline V gives CDR1 MRHNA, CDR2 SNTAGT. This chain's CDR3 is CASSSNGGARRNEQFF. The CDR3 nucleotides read TGTGCCAGCAGTTCGAACGGGGGGGCCCGTAGAAATGAGCAGTTCTTC.

CDR3 bases: TGTGCCAGCAGTGACAGGGGAATCTTTAATGAGCAGTTCTTC. Protein sequence: CASSDRGIFNEQFF. The chain has TRBV4-2 and TRBJ2-1; TRBD1 agrees at 8 bases. Germline CDR1 is LGHNA and CDR2 is YNFKEQ. V lost 6 bases to trimming and J lost 7 bases; unmatched junction nucleotides: 8. The CDR3 length is 14 residues.

This sequence joins TRBV21-1 and TRBJ2-3; TRBD1 reflects the table's D call only, with no check against the DNA. TRBV21-1 is flagged as a pseudogene. CDR3 length: 15 amino acids. The CDR3 protein is CASSRPGQSTDTQYF. In DNA form, the CDR3 reads TGTGCCAGCAGCAGACCGGGACAATCCACAGATACGCAGTATTTT.

The chain recombines TRBV7-9 with TRBJ1-2; D is unresolved. Trimming left V 1 base short and J 0 bases short, with 6 bases between. CDR1 SEHNR and CDR2 FQNEAQ come from the germline V gene (reference sequence). CDR3 length equals 14 residues. CDR3 residues: CASSLEHPNYGYTF. In DNA, the CDR3 is TGTGCCAGCAGCTTAGAACACCCTAACTATGGCTACACCTTC. The full variable domain, completed using reference TRBV7-9 and TRBJ1-2, is DTGVSQNPRHKITKRGQNVTFRCDPISEHNRLYWYRQTLGQGPEFLTYFQNEAQLEKSRLLSDRFSAERPKGSFSTLEIQRTEQGDSAMYLCASSLEHPNYGYTFGSGTRLTVV.

This clone appeared once. Sequence at one end of the junction differs from germline and may be a read error. The chain uses TRBV6-6 and TRBJ2-7; 7 bases agree with TRBD1. Germline V gene data show CDR1 as MNHNY and CDR2 as SVGAGI (reference sequence). The CDR3 covers 13 residues. The CDR3 nucleotides are TGTGCCAGCAGTTACTCGGGACAGTACGAACAGTACTTC. It translates to CASSYSGQYEQYF.

This chain joins TRBV30 and TRBJ1-2; 8 positions match TRBD1. V was pared by 3 bases and J by 4 bases, with 7 bases of the junction left unmatched. Looked up from germline, CDR1 is GTSNPN and CDR2 is SVGIG (reference sequence). The CDR3 is made up of 14 amino acids. CDR3 sequence: CAWSWTGTVYGYTF. In DNA form, the CDR3 reads TGTGCCTGGAGCTGGACAGGGACCGTCTATGGCTACACCTTC.

This chain links TRBV7-2 with TRBJ1-3, with D unresolved. The CDR3 loop spans 15 amino acids. The V gene's germline CDR1 is SGHTA and CDR2 FQGNSA. V dropped 2 bases and J dropped 2 bases, with 10 bases sitting between them. The CDR3 nucleotides are TGTGCCAGCAGCTTAATCGCCCGAGCTGGAAACACCATATATTTT. It encodes CASSLIARAGNTIYF.

V usage is TRBV30 and J usage is TRBJ1-6; D remains unclear. Germline V gene sequence: CDR1 GTSNPN, CDR2 SVGIG (reference sequence). This CDR3 comprises 15 residues. Trimming cost V 3 bases and J 0 bases, with 9 bases left between them. CDR3 DNA: TGTGCCTGGAGCACAGATAGCTCCTATAATTCACCCCTCCACTTT. Its protein is CAWSTDSSYNSPLHF.

This clone showed up just once. The chain is built from TRBV7-2 and TRBJ2-1, with 10 bases lining up with TRBD2. The CDR3 extends over 15 amino acids. Per the germline V gene, CDR1 is SGHTA and CDR2 is FQGNSA. V shed 5 bases, J shed 3 bases, and the junction held 4 bases outside the gene matches. CDR3 DNA: TGTGCCAGCAGCCGACTAGCGGGCATCTACAATGAGCAGTTCTTC. Its protein is CASSRLAGIYNEQFF.